This T cell receptor beta chain originates from a study of control samples from healthy donors and cancer patients (dated by TCRdb to the early 2020s). Trimming costs V 1 base and J 5 bases, and their ends lie 8 bases apart. Including the terminal cysteine and phenylalanine, the CDR3 comprises 14 residues. The kept DNA is CDR3 alone, 42 bases in frame from the first base. CDR1 is given as KGHSH and CDR2 as LQKENI, both from the germline V gene. To prepare the library, the immunoSEQ multiplex PCR assay was applied. TCRdb retrieved this table from immuneACCESS and kept in-frame rearrangements only. Not all clones are present; in checked studies, unresolved V genes account for under half, and no reason is known for the remainder. This sample gives 150,000 to 200,000 clones in total; roughly 89% of them show up just once. About 1.4% of the sample goes to the ten largest clones. Turning to this clone: Its target antigen remains unknown. Base qualities are missing; no much larger clone stands one base away.

This receptor chain uses TRBV18 and TRBJ1-4; possibly the D gene is TRBD1, per 5 matching bases. Source material: blood. The origin of this receptor is a woman aged 25-40 years in good health. Read as DNA, the sequence is TGTGCCAGCTCACCACAGAGGGGAAATGAAAAACTGTTTTTT. Its product reads: CASSPQRGNEKLFF.